This T cell receptor (beta chain) was recorded in a study of blood T cell repertoires in COVID-19. The wider study: The United States, Italy and Spain provided the acute and convalescent COVID-19 samples. The cDNA or gDNA used as material had been derived from T cells, B-cell-depleted T cells, or PBMCs.

Profiling relied on immunoSEQ multiplex PCR, and the TCRdb table lists in-frame clones only, not all of them. The sample contains 50,000 to 65,000 clones, roughly two thirds of which appear only once. Recruitment covered about two dozen US areas and drew participants whose ages spanned roughly 18 to 100 years. Individuals in the exposed group had encountered a COVID-19 case within 2 weeks preceding study entry. CDR1 and CDR2 (germline): SGHRS, YFSETQ. The V and J ends lost 4 bases and 4 bases, in that order; junction bases with no gene match: 16. The CDR3 totals 18 residues. This chain uses TRBV5-1 with TRBJ2-2; 7 bases align to TRBD1. The clonotype comes from a woman in her fifties or sixties who had been exposed to COVID-19. Sequences were obtained from PBMCs or T cells enriched from blood (not recorded which). As DNA, the CDR3 is TGCGCCAGCAGCGCAGGCCCTACAGGGGCGAGTATCACCGGGGAGCTGTTTTTT. It codes for CASSAGPTGASITGELFF. Together with reference TRBV5-1 and TRBJ2-2, the CDR3 gives the full variable domain: KAGVTQTPRYLIKTRGQQVTLSCSPISGHRSVSWYQQTPGQGLQFLFEYFSETQRNKGNFPGRFSGRQFSNSRSEMNVSTLELGDSALYLCASSAGPTGASITGELFFGEGSRLTVL.